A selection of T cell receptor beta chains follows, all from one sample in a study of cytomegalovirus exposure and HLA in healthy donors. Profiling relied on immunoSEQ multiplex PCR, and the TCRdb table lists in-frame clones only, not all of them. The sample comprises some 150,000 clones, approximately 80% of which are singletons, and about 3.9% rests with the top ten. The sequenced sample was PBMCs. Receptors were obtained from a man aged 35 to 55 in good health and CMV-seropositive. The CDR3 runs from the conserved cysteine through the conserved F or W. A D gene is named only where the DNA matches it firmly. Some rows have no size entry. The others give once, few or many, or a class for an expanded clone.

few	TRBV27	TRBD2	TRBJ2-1	CASSFFQGTSGRDEQFF	TGTGCCAGCAGTTTTTTTCAAGGGACTAGCGGGAGAGATGAGCAGTTCTTC
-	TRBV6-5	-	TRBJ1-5	CASRPRGTSEQPQHF	TGTGCCAGCAGGCCAAGGGGGACCTCGGAGCAGCCCCAGCATTTT
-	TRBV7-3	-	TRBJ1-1	CASSPLPDTEAFF	TGTGCCAGCAGCCCCCTCCCAGACACTGAAGCTTTCTTT
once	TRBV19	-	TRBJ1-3	CASSRTGNSGNTIYF	TGTGCCAGTAGTAGAACAGGGAACTCTGGAAACACCATATATTTT
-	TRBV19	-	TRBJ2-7	CASSMYRTDYEQYF	TGTGCCAGTAGTATGTATAGGACAGACTACGAGCAGTACTTC
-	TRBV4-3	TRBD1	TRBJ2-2	CASSQERGLVGELFF	TGCGCCAGCAGCCAAGAAAGGGGGCTGGTCGGGGAGCTGTTTTTT
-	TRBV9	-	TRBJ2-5	CARRKFQETQYF	TGTGCCAGGCGGAAGTTTCAAGAGACCCAGTACTTC
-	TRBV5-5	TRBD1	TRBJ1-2	CASSPGQGNYGYTF	TGTGCCAGCAGCCCGGGACAGGGAAACTATGGCTACACCTTC
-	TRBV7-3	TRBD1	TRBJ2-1	CASSSTGIEQFF	TGTGCCAGCAGCTCGACAGGGATTGAGCAGTTCTTC
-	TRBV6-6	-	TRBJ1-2	CASSSSSGVDGYTF	TGTGCCAGCAGTTCCTCGAGTGGTGTGGATGGCTACACCTTC
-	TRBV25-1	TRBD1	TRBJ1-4	CASGPTGSLNEKLFF	TGTGCCAGCGGACCGACAGGGTCCCTCAATGAAAAACTGTTTTTT
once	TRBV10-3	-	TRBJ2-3	CAISGGQRTDTQYF	TGTGCCATCAGTGGTGGACAGCGCACAGATACGCAGTATTTT
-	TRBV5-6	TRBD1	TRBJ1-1	CASSLGAGGKRTEAFF	TGTGCCAGCAGCTTGGGAGCAGGGGGGAAGAGGACTGAAGCTTTCTTT
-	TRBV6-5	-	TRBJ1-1	CASSYSFRGDTEAFF	TGTGCCAGCAGTTACTCATTCCGGGGGGACACTGAAGCTTTCTTT
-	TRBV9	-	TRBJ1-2	CASSVVGQGGGYTF	TGTGCCAGCAGCGTAGTGGGTCAGGGAGGTGGCTACACCTTC
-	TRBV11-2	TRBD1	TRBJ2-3	CASSPGTGPPKDTQYF	TGTGCCAGCAGCCCGGGGACAGGCCCTCCCAAGGATACGCAGTATTTT
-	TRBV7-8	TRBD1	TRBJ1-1	CASSAITGTDFFTEAFF	TGTGCCAGCAGCGCAATTACCGGGACAGATTTTTTCACTGAAGCTTTCTTT
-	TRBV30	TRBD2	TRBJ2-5	CAWGKGLARETQYF	TGTGCCTGGGGGAAGGGACTAGCAAGAGAGACCCAGTACTTC
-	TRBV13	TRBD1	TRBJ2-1	CASSLRTGEQFF	TGTGCCAGCAGCCTACGGACAGGTGAGCAGTTCTTC
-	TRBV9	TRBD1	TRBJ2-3	CASSVEGQGANTQYF	TGTGCCAGCAGCGTAGAGGGACAGGGGGCAAATACGCAGTATTTT
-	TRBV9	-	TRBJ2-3	CASSPRAGAGWDTQYF	TGTGCCAGCAGCCCGAGGGCAGGGGCAGGGTGGGATACGCAGTATTTT
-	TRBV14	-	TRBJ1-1	CASSTRKGGNTEAFF	TGTGCCAGCAGCACCAGGAAAGGGGGGAACACTGAAGCTTTCTTT
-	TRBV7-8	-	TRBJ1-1	CASSPSVAFPLNTEAFF	TGTGCCAGCAGCCCCTCGGTTGCCTTTCCCCTGAACACTGAAGCTTTCTTT
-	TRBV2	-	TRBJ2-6	CASSAFGANVLTF	TGTGCCAGCAGTGCTTTCGGGGCCAACGTCCTGACTTTC
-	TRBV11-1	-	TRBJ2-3	CASSSAPSSTDTQYF	TGTGCCAGCAGCTCCGCGCCATCTAGCACAGATACGCAGTATTTT
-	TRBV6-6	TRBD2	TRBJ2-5	CASSYSLSGSEETQYF	TGTGCCAGCAGTTACTCCCTGAGCGGGAGTGAGGAGACCCAGTACTTC
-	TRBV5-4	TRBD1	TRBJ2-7	CASSGRQGDEQYF	TGTGCCAGCAGCGGGAGACAGGGGGACGAGCAGTACTTC
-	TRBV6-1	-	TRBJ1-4	CASVAGAREKLFF	TGTGCCAGCGTGGCAGGGGCGAGGGAAAAACTGTTTTTT
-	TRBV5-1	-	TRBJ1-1	CASSLSDMNTEAFF	TGCGCCAGCAGCTTGTCAGACATGAACACTGAAGCTTTCTTT
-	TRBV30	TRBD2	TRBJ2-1	CAWSVHWTSGSGNEQFF	TGTGCCTGGAGTGTACACTGGACTAGCGGGAGTGGGAATGAGCAGTTCTTC
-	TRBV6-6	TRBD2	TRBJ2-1	CASEERDFSYNEQFF	TGTGCCAGCGAGGAGCGGGACTTTTCCTACAATGAGCAGTTCTTC
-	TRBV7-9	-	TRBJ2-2	CASSNRGAYGELFF	TGTGCCAGCAGCAACCGGGGGGCGTACGGGGAGCTGTTTTTT
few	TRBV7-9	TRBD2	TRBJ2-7	CASSLGGSYNEQYF	TGTGCCAGCAGCTTAGGCGGGAGTTACAACGAGCAGTACTTC
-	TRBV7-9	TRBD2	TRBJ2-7	CASSPAGAPNEQYF	TGTGCCAGCAGCCCCGCGGGAGCCCCAAACGAGCAGTACTTC
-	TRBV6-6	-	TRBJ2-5	CASSYSRETQYF	TGTGCCAGCAGTTACTCCCGGGAGACCCAGTACTTC
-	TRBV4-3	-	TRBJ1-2	CASSSPSGYGYTF	TGCGCCAGCAGCTCTCCCTCGGGCTATGGCTACACCTTC
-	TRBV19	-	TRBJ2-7	CASRMKDSSYEQYF	TGTGCCAGTAGAATGAAGGACAGCTCCTACGAGCAGTACTTC
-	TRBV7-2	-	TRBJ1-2	CASSFQRGAYGYTF	TGTGCCAGCAGCTTTCAAAGGGGCGCGTATGGCTACACCTTC
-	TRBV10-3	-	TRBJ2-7	CAIDTGSGEQYF	TGTGCCATCGATACAGGGAGTGGCGAGCAGTACTTC
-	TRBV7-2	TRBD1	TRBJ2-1	CASSSRQGGYNEQFF	TGTGCCAGCAGCTCCCGACAGGGGGGGTACAATGAGCAGTTCTTC
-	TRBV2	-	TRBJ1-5	CASSPTWEQPQHF	TGTGCCAGCAGCCCGACATGGGAGCAGCCCCAGCATTTT
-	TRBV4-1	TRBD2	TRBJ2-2	CASSRAAGGTGELFF	TGCGCCAGCAGCCGAGCAGCGGGGGGTACCGGGGAGCTGTTTTTT
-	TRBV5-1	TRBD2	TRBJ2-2	CASRSLAGGTNTGELFF	TGCGCCAGCAGATCACTAGCGGGGGGAACGAACACCGGGGAGCTGTTTTTT
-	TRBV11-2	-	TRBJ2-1	CASSLREFSSYNEQFF	TGTGCCAGCAGCCTTCGGGAGTTTAGCTCCTACAATGAGCAGTTCTTC
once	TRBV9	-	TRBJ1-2	CASSAEAQGFWGYTF	TGTGCCAGCAGCGCGGAAGCACAGGGATTTTGGGGCTACACCTTC
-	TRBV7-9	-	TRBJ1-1	CASSPTGLNTEAFF	TGTGCCAGCAGTCCTACAGGGTTGAACACTGAAGCTTTCTTT
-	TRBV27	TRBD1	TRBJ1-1	CASSILRRQGLTEAFF	TGTGCCAGCAGTATCCTCCGCCGACAGGGATTAACTGAAGCTTTCTTT
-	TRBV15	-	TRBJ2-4	CATSRWTESAENIQYF	TGTGCCACCAGCAGATGGACTGAGTCTGCCGAAAACATTCAGTACTTC